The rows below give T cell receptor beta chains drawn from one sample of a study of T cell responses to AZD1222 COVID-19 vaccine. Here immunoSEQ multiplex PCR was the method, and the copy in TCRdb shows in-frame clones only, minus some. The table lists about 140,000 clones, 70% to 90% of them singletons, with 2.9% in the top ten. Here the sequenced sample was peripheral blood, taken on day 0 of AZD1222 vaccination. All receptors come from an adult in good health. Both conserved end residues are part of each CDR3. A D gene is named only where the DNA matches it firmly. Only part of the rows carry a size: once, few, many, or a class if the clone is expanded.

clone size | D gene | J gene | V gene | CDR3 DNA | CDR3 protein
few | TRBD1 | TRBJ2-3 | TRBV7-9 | TGTGCCAGCAGCGGGACAGGGTGGGGAGTCGCAGATACGCAGTATTTT | CASSGTGWGVADTQYF
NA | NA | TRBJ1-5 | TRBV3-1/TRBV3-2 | TGTGCCAGCAGCCAGTCTACAGGGACGTTGAGCAATCAGCCCCAGCATTTT | CASSQSTGTLSNQPQHF
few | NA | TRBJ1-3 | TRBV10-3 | TGTGCCATCAGTCTGGGGAGCTCTGGAAACACCATATATTTT | CAISLGSSGNTIYF
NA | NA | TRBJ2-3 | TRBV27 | TGTGCCAGCAGTTTATTGGGAAGATGGGCCACAGATACGCAGTATTTT | CASSLLGRWATDTQYF
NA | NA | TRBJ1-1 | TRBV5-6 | TGTGCCAGCAGCCAGAGGGCGGGCACTGAAGCTTTCTTT | CASSQRAGTEAFF
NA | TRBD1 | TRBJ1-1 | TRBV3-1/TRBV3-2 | TGTGCCAGCAGCCCGGGGACAGGGGCTACGAACACTGAAGCTTTCTTT | CASSPGTGATNTEAFF
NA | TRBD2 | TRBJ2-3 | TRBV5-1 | TGCGCCAGCAGCTCCGGGACTAGTGATATAAATACGCAGTATTTT | CASSSGTSDINTQYF
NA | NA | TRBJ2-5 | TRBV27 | TGTGCCAGCAGTCTACAAGAGACCCAGTACTTC | CASSLQETQYF
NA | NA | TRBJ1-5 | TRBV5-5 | TGTGCCAGCAGCTTGGAAGGCGGTTATAGCAATCAGCCCCAGCATTTT | CASSLEGGYSNQPQHF
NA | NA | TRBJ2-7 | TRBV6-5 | TGTGCCAGCAGCCTCTACGGACACCCGTCCTACGAGCAGTACTTC | CASSLYGHPSYEQYF